This T cell receptor beta chain was retrieved from a study of tumor-infiltrating lymphocytes in primary liver carcinoma (dated by TCRdb to 2017 to 2019). Regarding the research as a whole: Hepatocellular carcinoma (four) or combined HCC and intrahepatic cholangiocarcinoma (one) was present in the five patients, who were three men and two women aged 30 to 69 years. The tumors of the five patients were staged as T1-T3 N0M0, with maximum diameters ranging from about 4.2 to 10 cm. Each sample produced about 3.5 to 8 million productive TCRbeta reads, and read depth showed no significant difference between tissue types. For each liver tumor, the study sampled five regions along with adjacent normal tissue and blood, and applied TCRbeta repertoire sequencing, expression microarrays and whole-exome sequencing. A total of roughly 35 specimens from 5 patients, comprising about 25 tumor regions, 5 adjacent noncancerous liver tissues and 5 peripheral blood samples, were covered by TCRbeta repertoire sequencing. To link TCRbeta repertoire diversity with the local molecular phenotype, the approximately 25 tumor region samples were profiled using Agilent mRNA microarrays. Reproducibility between technical replicate repertoires was high, with correlation coefficients above 0.98 and mean shared-clone rates about 0.9.

In regard to this clonotype: Its antigen is unknown. The input lacks base qualities; no much larger clone sits a single base away.

Total RNA and DNA were co-extracted without cell sorting from around 20-30 mg of bulk tissue using the AllPrep DNA/RNA mini kit. Surgical resection was performed in China between November 2015 and March 2016 on about 5 patients with histopathologically diagnosed primary liver carcinoma. Chronic HBV infection was present in the patients, and the patients were treatment-naive at sampling. Five spatially separated regions were sampled per tumor: superior, inferior, left-lateral and right-lateral poles, plus the tumor centre. According to histology, viable tumor cells made up more than 80% of every tumor sample. Fresh tumor and adjacent tissue pieces were bisected; one half was stored in RNAlater at -80°C, the other sent for histology. TCRbeta-specific cDNA was reverse-transcribed from 500 ng total RNA using a constant-region primer and ProtoScript II reverse transcriptase. TCRbeta libraries were built with three nested multiplex PCR rounds, a slightly modified ARM-PCR procedure. The first two PCR rounds used multiplex TRBV1-TRBV30 forward primers with a Cbeta reverse primer, each for around 10 cycles. Sample barcodes and Illumina adapters were added in a final 25-cycle PCR using Deep VentR polymerase. Amplicons of 200-500 bp were gel-purified with a QIAquick gel extraction kit before sequencing. The TCRbeta amplicons were sequenced with 250-bp paired-end reads on an Illumina HiSeq 2500. Processing in the source paper ran as follows. Quality trimming of reads was performed with Trimmomatic v0.33, and paired reads were merged with FLASH v1.2.11 so that full CDR3 sequences could be recovered. V, D and J germline segments were assigned to the rearranged TCRbeta sequences using MiGEC v1.2.1b. VDJtools v1.0.0 computed clonotype statistics and Shannon-Wiener diversity indices. Except for diversity analysis, only each sample's 250 most abundant clonotypes were used in subsequent analyses to reduce sampling bias. The public reads were run again by TCRdb, first through fastp at Q25 and then through MiXCR, and only productive beta chains were kept. For every CDR3 protein sequence, its rows merge into one entry that carries the most common genes and DNA. These V and J calls derive from TCRdb rather than the authors' analysis. Here the sample has 150,000 to 200,000 distinct CDR3 sequences; over 80% occur a single time. Over 15% of the sample is in the top ten clones.

Counted from cysteine to phenylalanine, this CDR3 has 15 amino acids. The kept DNA is CDR3 alone, 45 bases in frame from the first base. The germline V gene yields MDHEN for CDR1 and SYDVKM for CDR2. Overall results and qualifications from the work: Because sequencing covered only the TCR beta chain and unpaired alpha chains were not captured, true repertoire diversity is likely underestimated. Consistent with antigen-driven expansion, pairs of tumor regions showed higher repertoire overlap (mean around 36%) than either tumor-adjacent pairs (around 17%) or tumor-blood pairs (around 15%). Bulk unsorted samples precluded comparing CD4+ and CD8+ T cell repertoires. Only roughly 7-24% of top clones appeared in all five regions of a tumor, which suggests that tumor-infiltrating T cells are spatially heterogeneous. The study included only four to six patients, and the authors note findings should be validated in a larger study. A significantly larger repertoire fraction was made up by the top 250 clones in tumors than in blood (p = 0.039).

The sequence derives from a man between 40 and 49 years old with primary liver carcinoma and hepatitis B virus infection. Sequencing was carried out using tumor tissue from primary liver carcinoma. The rearranged segments are TRBV28 and TRBJ2-4; the D gene is perhaps TRBD2, on 5 matching bases. The bases are TGTGCTACCCTCCCGGCCGGTGGAGGAGTAAACATTCAGTACTTC. Protein translation: CATLPAGGGVNIQYF.